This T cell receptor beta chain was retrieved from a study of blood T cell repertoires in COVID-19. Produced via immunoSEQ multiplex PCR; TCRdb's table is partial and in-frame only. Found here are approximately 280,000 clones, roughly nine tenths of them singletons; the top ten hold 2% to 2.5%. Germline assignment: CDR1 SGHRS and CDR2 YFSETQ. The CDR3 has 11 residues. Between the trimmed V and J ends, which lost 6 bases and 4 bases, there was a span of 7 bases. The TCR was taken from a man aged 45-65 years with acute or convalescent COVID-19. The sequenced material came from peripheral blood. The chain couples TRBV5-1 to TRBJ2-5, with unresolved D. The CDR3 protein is CASTLGETQYF. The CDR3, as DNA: TGCGCCAGCACCCTAGGAGAGACCCAGTACTTC.